The 8 T cell receptor beta chains below all came from one sample that was sequenced in a study of blood T cell repertoires in COVID-19 (TCRdb year 2020). Preparation of the library involved the immunoSEQ multiplex PCR assay. The table comes from immuneACCESS by way of TCRdb, which keeps in-frame sequences with V and J called. Part of the clones is missing from these tables; in studies checked, under half for an unresolved V gene and the rest for unknown reasons. The sample table lists around 20,000 clones, 87% of them with a count of one. Roughly 7.5% of the sample is held by the ten biggest clonotypes. The sample taken for sequencing was peripheral blood. These receptors were obtained from a human donor with active COVID-19. The donor label of this sample is uncertain.

V gene TRBV27 combines with J gene TRBJ2-1, with 7 nucleotides matching TRBD1. The CDR3 spans 14 residues. Germline CDR1 and CDR2: MNHEY and SMNVEV (reference sequence). With 3 bases clipped from V and 5 bases from J, the junction kept 4 bases outside the gene matches. The CDR3 DNA reads as TGTGCCAGCAGTTTTACGGGACAGCACAATGAGCAGTTCTTC. This codes for CASSFTGQHNEQFF.

This clone was seen just once. The J gene is TRBJ2-3, the V gene TRBV24-1; 9 bases line up with TRBD2. Germline lookup yields CDR1 KGHDR and CDR2 SFDVKD. Trimming removed 8 bases from V and 2 bases from J; junction bases left unmatched: 4. CDR3 length: 14 amino acids. The CDR3 bases are TGTGCCACCATCCTAGCGGGGTCCACAGATACGCAGTATTTT. It codes for CATILAGSTDTQYF.

The J gene is TRBJ1-5, the V gene TRBV27, with TRBD1 matching over 10 bases. The CDR3 is 13 amino acids. CDR1 and CDR2 from the germline V gene are MNHEY and SMNVEV (reference sequence). This CDR3 reads CVTGGTGNQPQHF. The CDR3, as DNA: TGTGTGACAGGGGGCACAGGCAATCAGCCCCAGCATTTT.

This clone came up once. The rearrangement uses TRBV24-1 and TRBJ2-1; D is possibly TRBD1 (5 bases). Per germline, CDR1 KGHDR and CDR2 SFDVKD. This CDR3 has 19 amino acids. V was pared by 8 bases and J by 0 bases, with 25 bases between. This CDR3 reads CATKREDTGLISSYNEQFF. Written as DNA, the CDR3 is TGTGCCACCAAGCGAGAGGACACAGGATTAATCAGCTCCTACAATGAGCAGTTCTTC.

CDR3 nucleotides: TGTGCCACCAGTGACCTAGGGGCCGGGTTAAGAACAGATACGCAGTATTTT. As protein: CATSDLGAGLRTDTQYF. This rearrangement joins TRBV24-1 to TRBJ2-3; TRBD1 might be the D (5 bases). V lost 4 bases to trimming and J lost 3 bases, with 19 bases between them. The CDR3 has 17 residues. Per the germline V gene, CDR1 is KGHDR and CDR2 is SFDVKD.

The gene calls are TRBV6-6 and TRBJ2-3, with a tentative D call TRBD2 (6 bases). V dropped 0 bases and J dropped 5 bases, with 9 bases sitting between them. Germline V lookup: CDR1 MNHNY, CDR2 SVGAGI (reference sequence). This CDR3 has 14 residues. CDR3 DNA sequence: TGTGCCAGCAGTTACTCGATGCGGGGAGATACGCAGTATTTT. Amino acids: CASSYSMRGDTQYF.

V and J are TRBV11-3 and TRBJ2-7; TRBD2 matches at 8 bases. Germline V gives CDR1 SGHNT, CDR2 YENEEA. V gave up 4 bases and J gave up 4 bases; unmatched junction bases: 3. The CDR3 runs 13 residues. The CDR3 spells CASSYSGAYEQYF. CDR3 nucleotide sequence: TGTGCCAGCAGCTATAGCGGGGCGTACGAGCAGTACTTC. Full variable domain (remainder filled in from reference TRBV11-3 and TRBJ2-7): EAGVVQSPRYKIIEKKQPVAFWCNPISGHNTLYWYLQNLGQGPELLIRYENEEAVDDSQLPKDRFSAERLKGVDSTLKIQPAELGDSAVYLCASSYSGAYEQYFGPGTRLTVT.

The V call is TRBV14, the J call TRBJ2-3, with TRBD2 identical over 11 bases. V shed 1 base, J shed 1 base, and the junction held 4 bases outside the gene matches. Germline CDR1 is SGHDN and CDR2 is FVKESK. This CDR3 spans 17 amino acids. The CDR3 DNA sequence: TGTGCCAGCAGCCAAGGACTAGCGGGATATGGCACAGATACGCAGTATTTT. Protein: CASSQGLAGYGTDTQYF.